This TCR beta chain was captured in a study of CD8 T cells in Susac syndrome. The wider study: Active disease was present in about 6 of the sequenced Susac syndrome patients, whereas about eight of them were in remission. General study findings and limits: Clonal expansion was not observed in the Susac syndrome CD4+ T cell repertoires.

Patients with Susac syndrome met the recently defined diagnostic criteria for definite or probable disease. cDNA came from roughly 0.53 to 1 ug RNA primed by random hexamers. Amplification of the TCR beta CDR3 was carried out by immunoSEQ multiplex PCR, which spanned a total of 54 Vbeta and 13 Jbeta segments. TCRdb itself ran the immunoSEQ multiplex PCR reads through MiXCR, one entry per CDR3 protein. The data hold 110,000 to 150,000 distinct CDR3 sequences, with 90% to 97% observed a single time. Worth noting for this clonotype: Antigen: not known.

CDR1 is MNHEY, CDR2 SVGAGI, per germline. The CDR3 is 11 amino acids. The chain joins TRBV6-5 to TRBJ1-2; D may be TRBD1 (5 bases). The receptor was isolated from a human donor with Susac syndrome. The sequencing input was CD4+ T cells from PBMCs. CDR3 nucleotides: TGTGCTATCCGGGGTGGGGGTGGCTACACCTTC. This encodes CAIRGGGGYTF.